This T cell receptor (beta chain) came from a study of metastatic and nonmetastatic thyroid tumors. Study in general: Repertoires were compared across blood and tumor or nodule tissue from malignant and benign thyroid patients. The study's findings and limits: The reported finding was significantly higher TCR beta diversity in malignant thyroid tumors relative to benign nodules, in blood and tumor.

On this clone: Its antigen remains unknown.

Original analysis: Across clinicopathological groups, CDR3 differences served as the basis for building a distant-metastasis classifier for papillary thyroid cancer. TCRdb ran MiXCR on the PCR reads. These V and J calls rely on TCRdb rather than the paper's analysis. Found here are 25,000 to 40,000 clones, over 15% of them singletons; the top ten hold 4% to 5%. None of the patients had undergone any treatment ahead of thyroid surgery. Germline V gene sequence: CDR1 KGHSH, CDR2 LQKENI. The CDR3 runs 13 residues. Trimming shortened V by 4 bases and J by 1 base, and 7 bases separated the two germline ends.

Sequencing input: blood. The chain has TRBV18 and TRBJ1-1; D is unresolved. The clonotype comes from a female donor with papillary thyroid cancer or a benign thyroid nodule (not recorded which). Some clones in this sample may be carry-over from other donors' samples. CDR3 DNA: TGTGCCAGCTCACAACAGTCGAACACTGAAGCTTTCTTT. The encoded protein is CASSQQSNTEAFF.